This TCR beta chain was sequenced during a study of cytomegalovirus exposure and HLA in healthy donors. Overall study findings and caveats: A later analysis linked a missense variant in DCLRE1C to the trimming of TCR beta V and J genes.

Details on this clone: Its antigen is unknown.

The length of the CDR3 is 14 residues. V lost 0 bases and J 10 bases, leaving 11 bases between the germline ends. Germline CDR1 and CDR2: SGHRS and YFSETQ. A multiplex PCR was run with 60 Vbeta primers and 13 Jbeta primers. TCRdb's copy holds only in-frame clones and misses some; the assay was immunoSEQ multiplex PCR. The sample contains approximately 51,000 clones, around 80% of which appear only once. V usage is TRBV5-1 and J usage is TRBJ1-6; tentative D call: TRBD1 (6 bases). Sample: PBMCs. The TCR comes from a boy aged 10-17 years in good health and CMV-seropositive. The CDR3 here is CASSLAGEGSPLHF. CDR3 DNA sequence: TGCGCCAGCAGCTTGGCAGGGGAAGGGTCACCCCTCCACTTT.